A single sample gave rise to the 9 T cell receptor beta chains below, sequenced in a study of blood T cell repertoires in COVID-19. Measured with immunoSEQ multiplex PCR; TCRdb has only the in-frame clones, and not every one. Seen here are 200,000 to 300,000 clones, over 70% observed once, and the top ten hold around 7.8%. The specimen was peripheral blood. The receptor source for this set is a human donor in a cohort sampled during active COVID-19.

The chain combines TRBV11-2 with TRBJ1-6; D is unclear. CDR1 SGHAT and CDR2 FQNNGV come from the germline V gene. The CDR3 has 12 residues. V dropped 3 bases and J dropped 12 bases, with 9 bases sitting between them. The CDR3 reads CASSFGGGPLHF. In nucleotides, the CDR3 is TGTGCCAGCAGCTTTGGCGGCGGACCCCTCCACTTT.

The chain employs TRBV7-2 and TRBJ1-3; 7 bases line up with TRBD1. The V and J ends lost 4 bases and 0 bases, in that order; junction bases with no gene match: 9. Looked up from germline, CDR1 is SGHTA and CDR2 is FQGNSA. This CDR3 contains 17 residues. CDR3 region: CASSYKRDRLSGNTIYF. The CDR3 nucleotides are TGTGCCAGCAGCTATAAACGGGACAGACTCTCTGGAAACACCATATATTTT.

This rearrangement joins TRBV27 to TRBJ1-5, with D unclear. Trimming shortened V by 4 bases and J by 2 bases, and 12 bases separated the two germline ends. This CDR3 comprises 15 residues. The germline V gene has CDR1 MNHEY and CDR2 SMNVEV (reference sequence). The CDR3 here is CASSSSVNGNQPQHF. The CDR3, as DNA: TGTGCCAGCAGTTCCTCAGTGAATGGCAATCAGCCCCAGCATTTT.

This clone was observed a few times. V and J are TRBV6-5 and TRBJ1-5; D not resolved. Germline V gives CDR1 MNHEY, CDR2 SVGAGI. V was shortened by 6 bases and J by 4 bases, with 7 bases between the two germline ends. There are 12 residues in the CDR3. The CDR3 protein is CASRTGNQPQHF. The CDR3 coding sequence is TGTGCCAGCAGAACGGGGAATCAGCCCCAGCATTTT.

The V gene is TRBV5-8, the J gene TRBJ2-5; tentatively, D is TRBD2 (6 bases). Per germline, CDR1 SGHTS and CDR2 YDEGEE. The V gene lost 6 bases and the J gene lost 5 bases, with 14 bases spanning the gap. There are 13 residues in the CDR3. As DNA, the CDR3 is TGTGCCAGCAAAAAGGGAGGAGCGGAGACCCAGTACTTC. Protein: CASKKGGAETQYF.

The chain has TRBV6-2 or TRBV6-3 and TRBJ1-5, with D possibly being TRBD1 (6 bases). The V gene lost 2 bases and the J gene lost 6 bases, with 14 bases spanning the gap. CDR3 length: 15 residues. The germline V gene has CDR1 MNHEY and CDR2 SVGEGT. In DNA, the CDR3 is TGTGCCAGCAGTTACCCCGGACAGTCGAGTCAGCCCCAGCATTTT. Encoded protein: CASSYPGQSSQPQHF.

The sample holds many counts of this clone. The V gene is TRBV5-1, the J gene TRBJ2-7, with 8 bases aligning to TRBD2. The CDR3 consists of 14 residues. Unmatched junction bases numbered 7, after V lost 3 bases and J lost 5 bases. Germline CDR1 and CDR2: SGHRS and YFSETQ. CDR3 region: CASSSTGTRNEQYF. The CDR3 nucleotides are TGCGCCAGCAGCTCTACCGGGACTAGAAACGAGCAGTACTTC.

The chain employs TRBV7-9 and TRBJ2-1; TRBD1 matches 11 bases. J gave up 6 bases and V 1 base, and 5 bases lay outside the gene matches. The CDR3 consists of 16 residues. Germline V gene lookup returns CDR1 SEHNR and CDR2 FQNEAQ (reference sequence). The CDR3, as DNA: TGTGCCAGCAGCTTAGACGGACAGGGGGCGAGCAATGAGCAGTTCTTC. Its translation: CASSLDGQGASNEQFF.

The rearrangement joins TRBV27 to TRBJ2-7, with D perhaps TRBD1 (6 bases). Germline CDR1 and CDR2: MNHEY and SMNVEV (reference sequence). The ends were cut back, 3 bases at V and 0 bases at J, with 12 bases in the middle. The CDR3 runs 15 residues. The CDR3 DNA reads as TGTGCCAGCAGTTTTGACAGGAGTAGCTCCTACGAGCAGTACTTC. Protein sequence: CASSFDRSSSYEQYF.